A single sample gave rise to the 7 T cell receptor beta chains below, sequenced in a study of long-term antiretroviral therapy in people with HIV. Survey-level immunoSEQ v3.0 assays were run. Generated by immunoSEQ multiplex PCR, the TCRdb table keeps only in-frame clones and is missing some. Of around 30,000 clones listed, about 96% are singletons. The sample in question was unsorted PBMCs, obtained 5.3 years after starting antiretroviral therapy. Receptors originate from a man aged 30-40 years with HIV.

The chain combines TRBV5-1 with TRBJ2-7; 10 bases agree with TRBD1. This CDR3 spans 13 amino acids. Germline trimming cut 4 bases from V and 3 bases from J; bases unmatched to any gene: 1. Per germline, CDR1 SGHRS and CDR2 YFSETQ. This CDR3 reads CASSRDRGYEQYF. The DNA for the CDR3 is TGCGCCAGCAGCCGGGACAGGGGCTACGAGCAGTACTTC.

This clone was seen once. This chain joins TRBV4-2 and TRBJ2-3, with 9 bases aligning to TRBD2. This CDR3 has 17 amino acids. J was trimmed by 3 bases and V by 1 base; bases with no gene match: 8. Germline loops: CDR1 LGHNA, CDR2 YNFKEQ. CDR3 sequence (DNA): TGTGCCAGCAGCCAAGGACCCCTAGCGGGGAGTACAGATACGCAGTATTTT. Its translation is CASSQGPLAGSTDTQYF.

V and J are TRBV6-1 and TRBJ1-5, with 7 bases aligning to TRBD1. Trimming cost V 6 bases and J 7 bases; bases outside gene matches: 12. The germline gives CDR1 MNHNS, CDR2 SASEGT. The CDR3 contains 15 residues. DNA of the CDR3: TGTGCCAGCAGGACACCGGAGGGGGCGAGGCAGCCCCAGCATTTT. Translated: CASRTPEGARQPQHF.

CDR3 coding DNA: TGTGCCAGCAGTGACCCCGGGAGAACCGGGGATGAGCAGTTCTTC. It yields the protein CASSDPGRTGDEQFF. The chain is built from TRBV2 and TRBJ2-1, with a possible D match to TRBD2 (6 bases). The V gene's germline CDR1 is SNHLY and CDR2 FYNNEI. The ends were cut back, 3 bases at V and 8 bases at J, with 17 bases in the middle. CDR3 length: 15 amino acids.

CDR3 sequence: CASSSWTGDNEQFF. DNA of the CDR3: TGCGCCAGCAGCTCGTGGACAGGGGACAATGAGCAGTTCTTC. The chain links TRBV4-3 to TRBJ2-1, with 9 bases that match TRBD1. From germline, CDR1 is LGHNA and CDR2 YSLEER. Trimming at V came to 5 bases and at J to 5 bases, leaving 4 bases not matched to a gene. This CDR3 contains 14 residues.

This chain joins TRBV4-1 and TRBJ2-1, with unresolved D. The V and J ends lost 1 base and 8 bases respectively, with 6 bases between them. The CDR3 is 12 residues long. Per germline, CDR1 MGHRA and CDR2 YSYEKL. The CDR3 region has the DNA TGCGCCAGCAGCCAAGTGCCCTATGAGCAGTTCTTC. This gives the protein CASSQVPYEQFF.

The chain is built from TRBV19 and TRBJ2-7, with D perhaps being TRBD1 or TRBD2 (5 bases each). The V and J ends lost 3 bases and 0 bases respectively, with 12 bases between them. In germline, CDR1 is LNHDA, CDR2 SQIVND (reference sequence). CDR3 length: 15 amino acids. The CDR3 DNA reads TGTGCCAGTAGTATGGGGACGGGTAGCTCCTACGAGCAGTACTTC. Residues: CASSMGTGSSYEQYF.